Below, 9 T cell receptor beta chains from the same sample are listed, as sequenced in a study of T cell changes during pregnancy in multiple sclerosis. Libraries were prepared by immunoSEQ multiplex PCR; TCRdb keeps only in-frame clonotypes and omits some of them. The sample has some 99,000 clones, roughly 92% seen once. The input for sequencing was peripheral blood, taken after pregnancy. These receptors were taken from a female donor with multiple sclerosis, enrolled in a pregnancy study.

The CDR3 region has the DNA TGCAGCGTTCGCCTTAGCGGGGTTCAGCAGCAGTATTTT. It specifies CSVRLSGVQQQYF. The chain is built from TRBV29-1 and TRBJ2-3; 8 bases are a match to TRBD2. V trimming: 5 bases; J trimming: 11 bases; junction bases outside the gene matches: 12. The CDR3 totals 13 residues. Germline CDR1 and CDR2: SQVTM and ANQGSEA.

The chain employs TRBV27 and TRBJ2-7; 7 nucleotides match TRBD1. Trimming removed 6 bases from V and 2 bases from J; junction bases left unmatched: 4. Germline V gene lookup returns CDR1 MNHEY and CDR2 SMNVEV (reference sequence). CDR3 length equals 13 residues. The CDR3 DNA follows: TGTGCCAGCAGGGTGGGACAGACCTACGAGCAGTACTTC. Translating it yields CASRVGQTYEQYF.

This chain uses TRBV29-1 with TRBJ1-1, with TRBD1 as a possible D gene (5 bases). The CDR3 is 14 residues long. CDR1 and CDR2 from the germline V gene are SQVTM and ANQGSEA. V gave up 6 bases and J gave up 6 bases, with 20 bases separating them. In nucleotides, the CDR3 is TGCAGCGTCCTCGGGGGGGGAGCGACTGCTGAAGCTTTCTTT. It translates to CSVLGGGATAEAFF.

The V and J genes are TRBV21-1 and TRBJ1-4. TRBV21-1 counts as a pseudogene. The CDR3 covers 20 residues. DNA for the CDR3: TGTGCCAGCAGCGCTATGGGAGGGAGGACAGCCCGAACAACTAATGAAAAACTGTTTTTT. Protein sequence: CASSAMGGRTARTTNEKLFF.

The chain links TRBV7-9 to TRBJ1-2, with D uncertain. The V end was cut by 0 bases, the J end by 8 bases, with 10 bases between. The germline gives CDR1 SEHNR, CDR2 FQNEAQ (reference sequence). This CDR3 has 13 residues. The CDR3 reads CASSLAGDMGYTF. Written as DNA, the CDR3 is TGTGCCAGCAGCTTAGCGGGAGATATGGGCTACACCTTC. Drawing the rest from reference TRBV7-9 and TRBJ1-2, the complete variable domain is DTGVSQNPRHKITKRGQNVTFRCDPISEHNRLYWYRQTLGQGPEFLTYFQNEAQLEKSRLLSDRFSAERPKGSFSTLEIQRTEQGDSAMYLCASSLAGDMGYTFGSGTRLTVV.

The rearrangement links TRBV5-6 to TRBJ2-7; 10 positions match TRBD1. V lost 2 bases to trimming and J lost 6 bases; unmatched junction nucleotides: 20. Germline V gene data show CDR1 as SGHDT and CDR2 as YYEEEE. This CDR3 is built from 19 residues. The CDR3 region has the DNA TGTGCCAGCAGCTTTTGGATTGACAGGGGGCTAGGGTACCGTGGCGAGCAGTACTTC. It is translated as CASSFWIDRGLGYRGEQYF.

The J gene is TRBJ1-3, the V gene TRBV29-1, with D maybe TRBD1 (5 bases). Trimming shortened V by 2 bases and J by 8 bases, and 19 bases separated the two germline ends. The CDR3 sequence is 15 residues long. Germline V CDR1 and CDR2: SQVTM, ANQGSEA. The CDR3 loop reads CSVESPGHSRDTIYF. Written as DNA, the CDR3 is TGCAGCGTTGAATCCCCCGGACACTCGAGAGACACCATATATTTT.

The rearrangement uses TRBV10-1 and TRBJ2-1, with 7 positions matching TRBD2. This CDR3 spans 14 amino acids. Germline CDR1 reads WNHNN; CDR2 reads SYGVQD (reference sequence). Losses at the gene ends were 6 bases for V and 3 bases for J; bases not matched to a gene: 5. The CDR3, as DNA: TGCGCCAGCAGGGGACCGGGAGGCTACAATGAGCAGTTCTTC. This translates into CASRGPGGYNEQFF.

The chain has TRBV30 and TRBJ1-4; no reliable D call. The germline V gene encodes CDR1 GTSNPN and CDR2 SVGIG (reference sequence). Trimming pared 1 base from V and 3 bases from J, leaving 9 bases between. The CDR3 length is 14 residues. For the CDR3, the DNA is TGTGCCTGGAGTGGCGGAGACGCTAATGAAAAACTGTTTTTT. Its protein product is CAWSGGDANEKLFF. The full variable domain, completed using reference TRBV30 and TRBJ1-4, is SQTIHQWPATLVQPVGSPLSLECTVEGTSNPNLYWYRQAAGRGLQLLFYSVGIGQISSEVPQNLSASRPQDRQFILSSKKLLLSDSGFYLCAWSGGDANEKLFFGSGTQLSVL.